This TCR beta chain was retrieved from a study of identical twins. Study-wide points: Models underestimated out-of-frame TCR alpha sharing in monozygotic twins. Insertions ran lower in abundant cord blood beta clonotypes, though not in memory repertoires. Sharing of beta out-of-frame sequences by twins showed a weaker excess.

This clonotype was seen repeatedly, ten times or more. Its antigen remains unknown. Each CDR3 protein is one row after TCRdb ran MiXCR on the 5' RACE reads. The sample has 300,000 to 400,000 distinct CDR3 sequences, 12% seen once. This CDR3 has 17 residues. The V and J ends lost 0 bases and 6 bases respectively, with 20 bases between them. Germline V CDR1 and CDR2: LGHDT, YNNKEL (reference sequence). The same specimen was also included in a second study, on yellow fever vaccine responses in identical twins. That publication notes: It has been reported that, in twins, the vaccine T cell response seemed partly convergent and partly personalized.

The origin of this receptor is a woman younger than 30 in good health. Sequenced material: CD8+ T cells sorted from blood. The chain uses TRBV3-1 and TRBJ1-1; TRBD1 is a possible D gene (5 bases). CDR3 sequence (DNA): TGTGCCAGCAGCCAAGATCCCCTGTGGGGGGGGATCGCTGAAGCTTTCTTT. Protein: CASSQDPLWGGIAEAFF.